The rows below give T cell receptor beta chains drawn from one sample of a study of T-cell reconstitution after alpha-beta-depleted transplantation in children. TCRdb ran MiXCR on the PCR reads and lists one entry per CDR3 protein. The sample yields nearly 550,000 distinct CDR3 sequences, around 20% seen once. The sample in question was PBMCs from the stem cell graft donor, obtained from the stem cell graft. Source of these receptors: a human donor who donated a stem cell graft to a child with acute lymphoblastic leukemia. Both conserved end residues are part of each CDR3. A D gene is named only where the DNA matches it firmly. Clone size is given for some rows only: seen once, a few or many times, or a class if the clone is expanded.

>TRBV4-1|.|TRBD2|TRBJ2-1
CASSALAGVRREQFF
TGCGCCAGCAGCGCACTAGCGGGAGTCCGCCGGGAGCAGTTCTTC
>TRBV20-1|.|.|TRBJ2-1
CSAKALLTIPSYNEQFF
TGCAGTGCTAAAGCCCTCCTGACTATCCCCTCCTACAATGAGCAGTTCTTC
>TRBV19|.|TRBD2|TRBJ2-7
CASTPGLAAYEQYF
TGTGCCAGTACCCCGGGACTAGCGGCCTACGAGCAGTACTTC
>TRBV19|few|TRBD1|TRBJ2-1
CASSVQGAFYNEQFF
TGTGCCAGTAGCGTACAGGGGGCGTTCTACAATGAGCAGTTCTTC
>TRBV6-1|few|TRBD1|TRBJ2-7
CASSRPGTASYLGEQYF
TGTGCCAGCAGTCGTCCCGGGACAGCCTCCTACCTGGGTGAGCAGTACTTC
>TRBV5-1|.|TRBD1|TRBJ2-7
CASSPRQGQDYEQYF
TGCGCCAGCAGCCCTCGGCAGGGACAGGACTACGAGCAGTACTTC
>TRBV5-6|.|.|TRBJ2-5
CATAPDRGGETQYF
TGTGCCACCGCCCCAGATAGGGGCGGGGAGACCCAGTACTTC
>TRBV29-1|.|TRBD1|TRBJ2-7
CSVEVQGEGEQYF
TGCAGCGTTGAAGTTCAGGGGGAAGGCGAGCAGTACTTC
>TRBV11-3|few|TRBD2|TRBJ2-1
CASSLLSGSNNEQFF
TGTGCCAGCAGCCTCCTTAGCGGGAGCAACAATGAGCAGTTCTTC
>TRBV4-1|few|.|TRBJ2-1
CASRHSNKDEQFF
TGCGCCAGCAGACACTCAAACAAGGATGAGCAGTTCTTC
>TRBV4-1|few|TRBD1|TRBJ2-5
CASSHTGGEETQYF
TGCGCCAGCAGCCACACAGGGGGCGAGGAGACCCAGTACTTC
>TRBV5-1|.|.|TRBJ2-7
CASSLGGARSYEQYF
TGCGCCAGCAGCTTGGGGGGGGCGCGGTCCTACGAGCAGTACTTC
>TRBV6-5|.|.|TRBJ2-2
CASSYLGPPSTGELFF
TGTGCCAGCAGTTACCTAGGCCCCCCCTCCACCGGGGAGCTGTTTTTT
>TRBV30|.|TRBD1|TRBJ1-2
CAWSGTGSYGYTF
TGTGCCTGGAGTGGGACAGGGTCATATGGCTACACCTTC
>TRBV6-5|few|TRBD1|TRBJ1-6
CASSLTGGRNSPLHF
TGTGCCAGCAGCTTAACAGGGGGTCGGAATTCACCCCTCCACTTT
>TRBV2|few|.|TRBJ2-3
CASSDPFRGPQYF
TGTGCCAGCAGTGATCCTTTCAGGGGCCCGCAGTATTTT
>TRBV20-1|.|.|TRBJ1-1
CSAPGGGNTEAFF
TGCAGTGCCCCCGGGGGGGGGAACACTGAAGCTTTCTTT
>TRBV6-5|many|.|TRBJ2-1
CASSRRDNEQFF
TGTGCCAGCAGTCGCAGAGACAATGAGCAGTTCTTC
>TRBV27|.|.|TRBJ1-2
CASSLRGHPNYGYTF
TGTGCCAGCAGTTTACGTGGACACCCTAACTATGGCTACACCTTC
>TRBV12-3/TRBV12-4|.|.|TRBJ2-1
CASRWGGVAYNEQFF
TGTGCCAGCCGGTGGGGCGGTGTGGCCTACAATGAGCAGTTCTTC
>TRBV27|.|.|TRBJ2-7
CASSFTGQNYEQYF
TGTGCCAGCAGTTTCACTGGACAGAATTACGAGCAGTACTTC
>TRBV12-3/TRBV12-4|.|.|TRBJ1-4
CASSLWKGEKLFF
TGTGCCAGCAGTTTATGGAAAGGGGAAAAACTGTTTTTT
>TRBV5-1|.|.|TRBJ2-7
CASSYGQTETYEQYF
TGCGCCAGCAGTTACGGACAGACGGAAACCTACGAGCAGTACTTC
>TRBV5-1|few|.|TRBJ2-7
CASSFLGPSAYEQYF
TGCGCCAGCAGCTTTCTCGGACCCAGTGCCTACGAGCAGTACTTC
>TRBV10-2|few|.|TRBJ1-4
CASSESVGATNEKLFF
TGCGCCAGCAGTGAGTCGGTAGGAGCAACTAATGAAAAACTGTTTTTT
>TRBV5-1|few|.|TRBJ2-1
CASSLVGWNNEQFF
TGCGCCAGCAGCTTGGTTGGCTGGAACAATGAGCAGTTCTTC
>TRBV7-9|.|TRBD1|TRBJ2-5
CASSSSQDRAFQETQYF
TGTGCCAGCAGCTCCTCACAGGACAGGGCTTTTCAAGAGACCCAGTACTTC
>TRBV20-1|few|.|TRBJ1-1
CSALPGRGEAFF
TGCAGTGCTCTCCCTGGAAGGGGAGAAGCTTTCTTT
>TRBV11-2|.|.|TRBJ2-7
CASSLGREVYEQYF
TGTGCCAGCAGCTTGGGGCGGGAAGTTTACGAGCAGTACTTC
>TRBV5-1|.|.|TRBJ2-5
CASSSSEGEVGTQYF
TGCGCCAGCAGCTCGTCAGAGGGGGAAGTGGGGACCCAGTACTTC
>TRBV2|many|.|TRBJ1-1
CASTQEGGQGTEAFF
TGTGCCAGCACCCAAGAGGGCGGCCAGGGCACTGAAGCTTTCTTT